One and the same sample provided the 24 T cell receptor beta chains below, sequenced in a study of lymphopenia after photon versus proton radiotherapy. The assay was immunoSEQ multiplex PCR, and TCRdb's table has in-frame clones only and misses some. The data show tens of thousands of clones, about 82% seen once. The specimen comprised peripheral blood, sampled from a patient treated with proton-based radiotherapy. The receptors derive from a woman in her seventies with pancreatic cancer.

V and J are TRBV11-3 and TRBJ2-1; D gene uncertain. Germline V gene data show CDR1 as SGHNT and CDR2 as YENEEA. This CDR3 has 13 residues. The V gene lost 5 bases and the J gene lost 4 bases, with 9 bases spanning the gap. The CDR3 loop is CASSPDGYNEQFF. The DNA for the CDR3 is TGTGCCAGCAGCCCGGACGGGTACAATGAGCAGTTCTTC.

The chain has TRBV19 and TRBJ2-1, with no clear D. This CDR3 is built from 13 residues. Germline CDR1 LNHDA, CDR2 SQIVND (reference sequence). V was cut by 5 bases and J by 7 bases, with 12 bases left in between. The CDR3 reads CASSAFYKNEQFF. The CDR3 nucleotides read TGTGCCAGTAGTGCCTTTTACAAAAATGAGCAGTTCTTC.

The J gene is TRBJ2-7, the V gene TRBV10-3; D not certain. Trimming pared 0 bases from V and 5 bases from J, leaving 8 bases between. Germline V CDR1 and CDR2: ENHRY, SYGVKD. This CDR3 spans 13 amino acids. The CDR3 loop is CAISESKQNEQYF. CDR3 DNA sequence: TGTGCCATCAGTGAGTCGAAACAGAACGAGCAGTACTTC.

V usage is TRBV5-1 and J usage is TRBJ2-2; D perhaps matches TRBD1 (5 bases). Germline V gives CDR1 SGHRS, CDR2 YFSETQ. Trimming pared 4 bases from V and 5 bases from J, leaving 12 bases between. The CDR3 sequence is 14 residues long. DNA of the CDR3: TGCGCCAGCAGCCCCCAGGGTCGGACCGGGGAGCTGTTTTTT. Translation: CASSPQGRTGELFF.

This chain uses TRBV7-2 with TRBJ2-3; 11 bases fit TRBD2. The CDR3 loop spans 16 amino acids. V was pared by 4 bases and J by 4 bases, with 7 bases of the junction left unmatched. Germline loops: CDR1 SGHTA, CDR2 FQGNSA. This CDR3 reads CASSSKLAGAADTQYF. In DNA, the CDR3 is TGTGCCAGCAGCTCCAAACTAGCGGGAGCAGCAGATACGCAGTATTTT.

The genes are TRBV5-4 and TRBJ2-7; 13 bases are shared with TRBD2. V was clipped by 0 bases and J by 6 bases; unmatched bases: 6. The CDR3 loop spans 16 amino acids. Germline CDR1 reads SGHNT; CDR2 reads YYREEE (reference sequence). In DNA, the CDR3 is TGTGCCAGCAGCTTGGGACTAGCGGGAGGCACCGCCGAGCAGTACTTC. This codes for CASSLGLAGGTAEQYF.

The V gene is TRBV7-9, the J gene TRBJ1-1; unclear D gene. Germline V gene data show CDR1 as SEHNR and CDR2 as FQNEAQ (reference sequence). The CDR3 contains 12 residues. V shed 3 bases and J shed 1 base, with 3 bases lying between them. Here the CDR3 DNA reads TGTGCCAGCAGCTTGCAGAACACTGAAGCTTTCTTT. Translation: CASSLQNTEAFF.

This chain uses TRBV19 with TRBJ2-1; 8 bases match TRBD2. The CDR3 is 13 amino acids. The V gene end was trimmed by 5 bases and the J gene end by 7 bases; junction bases not matched to a gene: 4. Per the germline V gene, CDR1 is LNHDA and CDR2 is SQIVND (reference sequence). CDR3 residues: CASSVLAVNEQFF. The DNA of the CDR3 is TGTGCCAGTAGTGTACTAGCGGTAAATGAGCAGTTCTTC.

This clone was observed a few times. The gene calls are TRBV7-3 and TRBJ2-1; either TRBD1 or TRBD2 may fit D (5 bases each). Germline CDR1 SGHTA, CDR2 FQGTGA. The CDR3 totals 16 residues. V was trimmed by 5 bases and J by 3 bases, leaving 17 bases between them. The CDR3 sequence is CASSPQSGPFYNEQFF. The CDR3 DNA is TGTGCCAGCAGCCCACAGTCGGGGCCTTTCTACAATGAGCAGTTCTTC. Combining the CDR3 with reference TRBV7-3 and TRBJ2-1 gives the whole variable domain GAGVSQTPSNKVTEKGKYVELRCDPISGHTALYWYRQSLGQGPEFLIYFQGTGAADDSGLPNDRFFAVRPEGSVSTLKIQRTERGDSAVYLCASSPQSGPFYNEQFFGPGTRLTVL.

This sequence joins TRBV28 and TRBJ1-6; D uncertain. This CDR3 spans 13 amino acids. The V end was cut by 3 bases, the J end by 10 bases, with 10 bases between. The germline gives CDR1 MDHEN, CDR2 SYDVKM. The CDR3 DNA is TGTGCCAGCAGTTTCGGTCAGAACTCACCCCTCCACTTT. As protein: CASSFGQNSPLHF.

To note about this clone: Given a far larger clone just one base away, this is likely a sequencing read error. The J gene is TRBJ2-2, the V gene TRBV11-2, with 8 bases matching TRBD1. V shed 5 bases, J shed 6 bases, and the junction held 11 bases outside the gene matches. Germline-derived CDR1 and CDR2 are SGHAT and FQNNGV. This CDR3 spans 16 amino acids. CDR3 coding DNA: TGTGCCAGCAGCCAAGAGGGACAGGCCCTCGCCGGGGAGCTGTTTTTT. Amino acids: CASSQEGQALAGELFF.

Remarks on this clone: Other DNA variants within this sample encode the same CDR3. V usage is TRBV5-4 and J usage is TRBJ1-2, with a tentative D call TRBD1 (5 bases). The V end lost 0 bases, the J end lost 4 bases, and 13 bases lay between the germline ends. The CDR3 extends over 15 amino acids. CDR1 and CDR2 from the germline V gene are SGHNT and YYREEE (reference sequence). CDR3 protein: CASSLVGGPAYGYTF. DNA for the CDR3: TGTGCCAGCAGCTTGGTGGGGGGACCCGCCTATGGCTACACCTTC.

In its sample, this clone was seen a few times. V usage is TRBV7-2 and J usage is TRBJ2-1; unclear D gene. Trimming pared 4 bases from V and 7 bases from J, leaving 14 bases between. The CDR3 covers 14 residues. The germline V gene has CDR1 SGHTA and CDR2 FQGNSA. CDR3 sequence (DNA): TGTGCCAGCAGCTCGGACCGAGCAAGAAATGAGCAGTTCTTC. Amino acid sequence: CASSSDRARNEQFF.

The rearrangement uses TRBV7-3 and TRBJ2-7; D remains unclear. This CDR3 contains 15 residues. Germline CDR1 and CDR2: SGHTA and FQGTGA. V lost 5 bases and J 3 bases, leaving 17 bases between the germline ends. CDR3 sequence: CASSLQGDSSYEQYF. CDR3 in DNA: TGTGCCAGCAGCCTACAAGGAGATAGTAGCTACGAGCAGTACTTC. The whole variable domain, filled in from reference TRBV7-3 and TRBJ2-7, reads GAGVSQTPSNKVTEKGKYVELRCDPISGHTALYWYRQSLGQGPEFLIYFQGTGAADDSGLPNDRFFAVRPEGSVSTLKIQRTERGDSAVYLCASSLQGDSSYEQYFGPGTRLTVT.

The chain combines TRBV19 with TRBJ1-5; D gene uncertain. V was clipped by 2 bases and J by 2 bases, with 10 bases between them. In germline, CDR1 is LNHDA, CDR2 SQIVND (reference sequence). The CDR3 extends over 15 amino acids. The chain's CDR3 is CASSILTGRNQPQHF. CDR3 sequence (DNA): TGTGCCAGTAGTATATTAACGGGCCGCAATCAGCCCCAGCATTTT.

The chain links TRBV4-3 to TRBJ2-3, with 9 bases identical to TRBD2. In germline, CDR1 is LGHNA, CDR2 YSLEER. The junction had 11 bases not matched to a gene; V was cut back by 3 bases and J by 4 bases. This CDR3 region has 17 residues. CDR3 region: CASSQFKGSGSSDTQYF. The CDR3 bases are TGCGCCAGCAGCCAGTTTAAGGGTAGCGGGAGTTCAGATACGCAGTATTTT.

The chain couples TRBV7-3 to TRBJ2-2, with D hard to call. V lost 5 bases to trimming and J lost 2 bases, with 12 bases between them. Looked up from germline, CDR1 is SGHTA and CDR2 is FQGTGA. The CDR3 consists of 15 residues. CDR3 coding DNA: TGTGCCAGCAGCCCCGGACGGTACAACACCGGGGAGCTGTTTTTT. It is translated as CASSPGRYNTGELFF.

The chain is built from TRBV7-2 and TRBJ2-7; D possibly uses TRBD1 or TRBD2 (5 bases each). CDR3 size: 12 residues. Germline V lookup: CDR1 SGHTA, CDR2 FQGNSA. Trimming cost V 5 bases and J 4 bases, with 9 bases left between them. The CDR3 DNA reads TGTGCCAGCAGCCACGGGGCTTACGAGCAGTACTTC. This encodes CASSHGAYEQYF.

The CDR3 bases are TGTGCCAGCAGTGAAGTCAGGGGACAGGGATACAATGAGCAGTTCTTC. This translates into CASSEVRGQGYNEQFF. The chain links TRBV6-1 to TRBJ2-1; TRBD1 aligns across 9 bases. The J segment lost 4 bases and the V segment lost 1 base, leaving 5 bases of the junction unmatched. The CDR3 is made up of 16 amino acids. Germline lookup yields CDR1 MNHNS and CDR2 SASEGT.

The rearrangement uses TRBV6-5 and TRBJ2-3, with D tentatively TRBD2 (5 bases). This CDR3 comprises 14 residues. V was clipped by 6 bases and J by 0 bases, with 10 bases between them. Per the germline V gene, CDR1 is MNHEY and CDR2 is SVGAGI. The DNA of the CDR3 is TGTGCCAGCAGAAGAGCGGCTAGCACAGATACGCAGTATTTT. Amino acids: CASRRAASTDTQYF.

The chain has TRBV2 and TRBJ1-5, with D uncertain. The V gene lost 7 bases and the J gene lost 3 bases, with 13 bases spanning the gap. The CDR3 totals 14 residues. Germline V gene sequence: CDR1 SNHLY, CDR2 FYNNEI. CDR3 DNA sequence: TGTGCCAGCATGCGGGAAGCTTACAATCAGCCCCAGCATTTT. The encoded protein is CASMREAYNQPQHF.

There are a few counts of this clone. J is TRBJ2-2 and V is TRBV19, with 10 bases matching TRBD2. Looked up from germline, CDR1 is LNHDA and CDR2 is SQIVND (reference sequence). V shed 6 bases, J shed 7 bases, and the junction held 5 bases outside the gene matches. The CDR3 contains 14 residues. The CDR3 loop reads CASRQREGLGELFF. The CDR3 nucleotides read TGTGCCAGTAGACAGCGGGAGGGCCTCGGGGAGCTGTTTTTT.

This clone has just a few counts. The chain links TRBV11-3 to TRBJ2-3; no reliable D call. Trimming removed 1 base at V and 5 bases at J, with 7 bases between. Germline CDR1 and CDR2: SGHNT and YENEEA. CDR3 length: 13 residues. DNA for the CDR3: TGTGCCAGCAGCTTAGTGGCCCGAGATACGCAGTATTTT. Its translation is CASSLVARDTQYF.

By its share, this clone is medium-sized. The chain couples TRBV19 to TRBJ2-7; D gene uncertain. The CDR3 has 11 amino acids. Germline-derived CDR1 and CDR2 are LNHDA and SQIVND (reference sequence). V lost 8 bases, J lost 4 bases, and 9 bases lay in between. CDR3: CASGGGYEQYF. DNA for the CDR3: TGTGCCAGTGGTGGCGGTTACGAGCAGTACTTC. Using reference TRBV19 and TRBJ2-7 for the parts outside the CDR3, the full variable domain is DGGITQSPKYLFRKEGQNVTLSCEQNLNHDAMYWYRQDPGQGLRLIYYSQIVNDFQKGDIAEGYSVSREKKESFPLTVTSAQKNPTAFYLCASGGGYEQYFGPGTRLTVT.